Included here is one T cell receptor beta chain sequence, with context. Its target is unknown. These data are taken from a study of OX40 agonist ivuxolimab in advanced cancers. Study-wide points: In a subset of nonresponders, normalized T-cell clonal expansion was also low.

The repertoire was sequenced with immunoSEQ multiplex PCR; TCRdb's copy has only in-frame clones and lacks some. The sample lists about 50,000 clones; roughly 90% were seen once. Drawing of blood for sampling happened at baseline, at cycle 4 day 1, and at cycle 7 day 1. Sequenced here: CD4+ or CD8+ T cells sorted from blood, sampled in a trial of the OX40 agonist ivuxolimab. The sequence derives from an adult with an advanced solid tumor such as melanoma, head and neck, liver or kidney cancer.

CDR3 nucleotide sequence: TGTGCCAGCAGTTACTCAGGGACAGGAGTGACCTACGAGCAGTACTTC. Encoded protein: CASSYSGTGVTYEQYF. This chain connects TRBV6-5 to TRBJ2-7; TRBD1 aligns across 8 bases. CDR1 and CDR2 (germline): MNHEY, SVGAGI. The ends lost 0 bases at V and 2 bases at J; junction bases unmatched: 6. This CDR3 contains 16 residues.